Below are 27 T cell receptor beta chains sequenced from a single sample in a study of metastatic and nonmetastatic thyroid tumors. TCRdb called clones again from the PCR reads with MiXCR. The table includes about 16,000 clones, under 30% detected once. Nobody among the patients had been given any treatment before thyroid surgery. The material sequenced was adjacent normal tissue. These TCRs come from a female donor with papillary thyroid cancer or a benign thyroid nodule (not recorded which). Some clones in this sample may be carry-over from other donors' samples.

This clone was seen a handful of times. The chain combines TRBV12-3 or TRBV12-4 with TRBJ2-1, with D perhaps assigned TRBD1 or TRBD2 (6 bases each). The length of the CDR3 is 15 residues. Between the trimmed V and J ends, which lost 1 base and 7 bases, there was a span of 14 bases. The CDR3 sequence: CASSLGQGRRNEQFF. The CDR3 nucleotides are TGTGCCAGCAGTTTAGGGCAGGGGAGGCGGAATGAGCAGTTCTTC.

The chain carries TRBV19 and TRBJ2-5, with 7 positions matching TRBD1. The CDR3 runs to 15 residues. The germline V gene encodes CDR1 LNHDA and CDR2 SQIVND (reference sequence). Trimming took 3 bases from V and 7 from J; bases not matched to a gene: 11. CDR3 nucleotide sequence: TGTGCCAGTAGTATGAGAATGGGACAGTCGGGGACCCAGTACTTC. This codes for CASSMRMGQSGTQYF.

V usage is TRBV12-3 or TRBV12-4 and J usage is TRBJ1-1, with 10 bases lining up with TRBD1. This CDR3 contains 16 residues. The trim removed 5 bases at V and 5 bases at J, leaving 11 bases unmatched. CDR3 in amino acids: CASSLTSGTGETEAFF. CDR3 nucleotides: TGTGCCAGCAGTCTTACCTCCGGGACAGGGGAAACTGAAGCTTTCTTT.

This clone appeared once. The genes are TRBV11-2 and TRBJ2-2, with a possible D match to TRBD1 (6 bases). The CDR3 has 16 residues. Trimming removed 6 bases at V and 7 bases at J, with 21 bases between. CDR1 and CDR2 from the germline V gene are SGHAT and FQNNGV. The CDR3: CASRPGVVSGRGELFF. As DNA, the CDR3 is TGTGCCAGCAGACCAGGGGTGGTGAGCGGACGCGGGGAGCTGTTTTTT.

In this sample, this clone turned up a few times. The junction departs from germline at one end; a sequencing error may be responsible. Other nucleotide sequences in the sample specify the same CDR3. The V and J genes are TRBV29-1 and TRBJ2-7; 8 nucleotides line up with TRBD1. The CDR3 extends over 15 amino acids. In germline, CDR1 is SQVTM, CDR2 ANQGSEA. Written as DNA, the CDR3 is TGTAGCGTCCCCGTGGGCAGGGGGCTTTCGGAAGAGCAGTACTTC. Protein sequence: CSVPVGRGLSEEQYF.

V is TRBV7-8 and J is TRBJ2-7; D not resolved. The CDR3 sequence is 13 residues long. Germline loops: CDR1 SGHVS, CDR2 FQNEAQ. V was trimmed by 4 bases and J by 3 bases, leaving 10 bases between them. The CDR3 sequence: CASSSHTVYEQYF. CDR3 sequence (DNA): TGTGCCAGCAGCTCACATACAGTCTACGAGCAGTACTTC.

This chain uses TRBV24-1 with TRBJ2-7; D might be TRBD2 (5 bases). Per germline, CDR1 KGHDR and CDR2 SFDVKD. The CDR3 sequence is 12 residues long. The V and J ends lost 3 bases and 3 bases respectively, with 5 bases between them. In nucleotides, the CDR3 is TGTGCCACCAGTGATGACTACTACGAGCAGTACTTC. Translating gives CATSDDYYEQYF.

This clone appeared a few times. V and J are TRBV27 and TRBJ2-2, with 14 positions matching TRBD2. Germline V gene lookup returns CDR1 MNHEY and CDR2 SMNVEV (reference sequence). The junction had 9 bases not matched to a gene; V was cut back by 3 bases and J by 0 bases. The CDR3 consists of 20 residues. The CDR3 DNA is TGTGCCAGCAGTTTCTCCCCCTTGGGACTAGCGGGAGCGAACACCGGGGAGCTGTTTTTT. It translates to CASSFSPLGLAGANTGELFF.

Turning to this clone: Because it lacks the conserved phenylalanine or tryptophan at the end, this CDR3 is likely a read error. This chain uses TRBV12-3 or TRBV12-4 with TRBJ2-2, with 7 bases lining up with TRBD2. The CDR3 is made up of 17 amino acids. The DNA of the CDR3 is TGTGCCAGTAGTTTAAGAGCTCGGGAGGCAAACACCGGGGAGCTGTTTTCT. This translates into CASSLRAREANTGELFS.

The V and J genes are TRBV2 and TRBJ1-1; D is unresolved. Germline CDR1 is SNHLY and CDR2 is FYNNEI. CDR3 size: 11 residues. V was pared by 7 bases and J by 1 base, with 4 bases between. The CDR3 loop is CASTANTEAFF. The CDR3 DNA sequence: TGTGCCAGCACAGCGAACACTGAAGCTTTCTTT.

This chain connects TRBV11-1 to TRBJ2-1, with 8 bases that match TRBD1. This CDR3 is built from 15 residues. In germline, CDR1 is SGHAT, CDR2 FQDESV (reference sequence). The V segment lost 4 bases and the J segment 8 bases; nucleotides outside the gene matches: 10. CDR3 coding DNA: TGTGCCAGCAGCTCCGCTGGACAGGGTTGGGATGAGCAGTTCTTC. Its translation is CASSSAGQGWDEQFF.

This clone was picked up a small number of times. The junction shows a germline mismatch at one end, possibly a read error. This sequence joins TRBV27 and TRBJ2-5; 7 nucleotides align to TRBD2. The J call may be incorrect, as the DNA end agrees better with TRBJ2-1. The CDR3 sequence is 16 residues long. Germline assignment: CDR1 MNHEY and CDR2 SMNVEV (reference sequence). The CDR3 region is CARSLSDLGRTGEQFF. The CDR3, as DNA: TGTGCCCGCAGTTTATCGGACCTCGGGAGGACGGGTGAGCAGTTCTTC.

This chain connects TRBV6-2 or TRBV6-3 to TRBJ1-2; 7 bases agree with TRBD1. The germline V gene has CDR1 MNHEY and CDR2 SVGEGT. CDR3 length: 16 amino acids. The V and J ends lost 2 bases and 2 bases, in that order; junction bases with no gene match: 8. The DNA of the CDR3 is TGTGCCAGCAGTTACAAGTCCGGGACAGACAACTATGGCTACACCTTC. Encoded protein: CASSYKSGTDNYGYTF.

This clone has just a few counts. This chain links TRBV6-1 with TRBJ2-7; no clear D. In germline, CDR1 is MNHNS, CDR2 SASEGT. The CDR3 spans 12 residues. Trimming removed 2 bases from V and 6 bases from J, with 8 bases in between. CDR3 in amino acids: CASSEMWSEQYF. The CDR3 DNA follows: TGTGCCAGCAGTGAAATGTGGTCCGAGCAGTACTTC.

This clone was seen only a few times. The chain uses TRBV29-1 and TRBJ2-3; TRBD2 agrees at 9 bases. V trimming: 6 bases; J trimming: 5 bases; junction bases outside the gene matches: 12. The length of the CDR3 is 15 residues. CDR1 and CDR2 (germline): SQVTM, ANQGSEA. The CDR3: CSVGWREGAGDTQYF. CDR3 nucleotide sequence: TGCAGCGTAGGGTGGCGGGAGGGAGCTGGAGATACGCAGTATTTT.

The gene calls are TRBV5-1 and TRBJ2-1; 7 bases are a match to TRBD2. J was trimmed by 3 bases and V by 2 bases; bases with no gene match: 5. The CDR3 is 15 residues long. CDR1 and CDR2 from the germline V gene are SGHRS and YFSETQ. CDR3 sequence reads: CASSFGAGDYNEQFF. The CDR3 region has the DNA TGCGCCAGCAGCTTCGGTGCGGGGGACTACAATGAGCAGTTCTTC.

The chain uses TRBV20-1 and TRBJ2-7, with D perhaps matching TRBD1 or TRBD2 (5 bases each). Trimming left V 1 base short and J 0 bases short, with 13 bases between. The V gene's germline CDR1 is DFQATT and CDR2 SNEGSKA (reference sequence). This CDR3 contains 15 residues. The CDR3 region has the DNA TGCAGTGCTAGAGGGGGGAATGGGGCCTCCTACGAGCAGTACTTC. Translation gives CSARGGNGASYEQYF.

This clone is labeled as medium-sized. V and J are TRBV4-1 and TRBJ1-6; D unresolved. V was pared by 0 bases and J by 12 bases, with 12 bases between. This CDR3 contains 14 residues. Germline loops: CDR1 MGHRA, CDR2 YSYEKL. DNA for the CDR3: TGCGCCAGCAGCCAAGATCCTTTTATCGAACCCCTCCACTTT. Translated, it gives CASSQDPFIEPLHF.

This sequence joins TRBV20-1 and TRBJ2-1; 8 nucleotides line up with TRBD2. This CDR3 spans 16 amino acids. Germline V lookup: CDR1 DFQATT, CDR2 SNEGSKA (reference sequence). With 3 bases clipped from V and 4 bases from J, the junction kept 11 bases outside the gene matches. The CDR3 protein is CSARFSGTRSYNEQFF. Written as DNA, the CDR3 is TGCAGTGCTAGGTTTAGCGGGACACGGTCATACAATGAGCAGTTCTTC.

V and J are TRBV20-1 and TRBJ2-3, with D uncertain. CDR3 length equals 14 residues. CDR1 and CDR2 (germline): DFQATT, SNEGSKA (reference sequence). Trimming took 6 bases from V and 3 from J, leaving 16 bases between them. CDR3 protein: CSAPIFGRTDTQYF. CDR3 coding DNA: TGCAGTGCCCCAATTTTCGGAAGAACAGATACGCAGTATTTT.

The chain employs TRBV19 and TRBJ2-1, with D possibly matching TRBD2 (6 bases). Per the germline V gene, CDR1 is LNHDA and CDR2 is SQIVND (reference sequence). The CDR3 is made up of 15 amino acids. V lost 9 bases and J 4 bases, leaving 19 bases between the germline ends. CDR3 loop: CASRGNPGGYNEQFF. CDR3 in DNA: TGTGCCAGCCGTGGGAACCCTGGGGGGTACAATGAGCAGTTCTTC.

The genes are TRBV12-3 or TRBV12-4 and TRBJ2-6; D perhaps matches TRBD1 (6 bases). The CDR3 loop spans 18 amino acids. Trimming removed 8 bases at V and 0 bases at J, with 20 bases between. The CDR3: CASASKTGSISGANVLTF. The CDR3, as DNA: TGTGCCAGCGCCTCGAAGACAGGATCGATCTCTGGGGCCAACGTCCTGACTTTC.

The sample holds a few counts of this clone. The chain uses TRBV19 and TRBJ1-6; D may be TRBD1 (5 bases). This CDR3 spans 14 amino acids. V dropped 5 bases and J dropped 7 bases, with 12 bases sitting between them. Germline CDR1 reads LNHDA; CDR2 reads SQIVND (reference sequence). In nucleotides, the CDR3 is TGTGCCAGTAGTTCGGGCAGGGCGAATTCACCCCTCCACTTT. Translation gives CASSSGRANSPLHF.

This clone was counted between two and nine times. CDR3 sequence reads: CASSGLGGAGYNEQFF. CDR3 in DNA: TGTGCCAGCAGTGGGCTCGGGGGGGCTGGCTACAATGAGCAGTTCTTC. V and J are TRBV27 and TRBJ2-1; 8 bases line up with TRBD2. This CDR3 is built from 16 residues. V trimming: 5 bases; J trimming: 3 bases; junction bases outside the gene matches: 9. The germline gives CDR1 MNHEY, CDR2 SMNVEV (reference sequence).

V usage is TRBV6-5 and J usage is TRBJ2-3; D is perhaps TRBD2 (6 bases). The length of the CDR3 is 16 residues. Germline V lookup: CDR1 MNHEY, CDR2 SVGAGI. The V and J ends lost 2 bases and 0 bases respectively, with 12 bases between them. In DNA, the CDR3 is TGTGCCAGCAGTTACGGTGCGGGGACTAGCACAGATACGCAGTATTTT. It codes for CASSYGAGTSTDTQYF.

The chain couples TRBV20-1 to TRBJ2-7; no clear D gene. Germline assignment: CDR1 DFQATT and CDR2 SNEGSKA (reference sequence). Deletions cut 3 bases from V and 1 base from J, with 7 bases between. CDR3 length equals 12 residues. CDR3 bases: TGCAGTGCTAGGAGCGTTTCCTACGAGCAGTACTTC. Translating gives CSARSVSYEQYF.

The rearrangement uses TRBV20-1 and TRBJ2-7; 7 bases align to TRBD1. V gave up 6 bases and J gave up 4 bases; unmatched junction bases: 6. Germline loops: CDR1 DFQATT, CDR2 SNEGSKA (reference sequence). The CDR3 has 12 amino acids. The CDR3 sequence: CSARKQGYEQYF. The CDR3 DNA is TGCAGTGCAAGAAAACAGGGGTACGAGCAGTACTTC.